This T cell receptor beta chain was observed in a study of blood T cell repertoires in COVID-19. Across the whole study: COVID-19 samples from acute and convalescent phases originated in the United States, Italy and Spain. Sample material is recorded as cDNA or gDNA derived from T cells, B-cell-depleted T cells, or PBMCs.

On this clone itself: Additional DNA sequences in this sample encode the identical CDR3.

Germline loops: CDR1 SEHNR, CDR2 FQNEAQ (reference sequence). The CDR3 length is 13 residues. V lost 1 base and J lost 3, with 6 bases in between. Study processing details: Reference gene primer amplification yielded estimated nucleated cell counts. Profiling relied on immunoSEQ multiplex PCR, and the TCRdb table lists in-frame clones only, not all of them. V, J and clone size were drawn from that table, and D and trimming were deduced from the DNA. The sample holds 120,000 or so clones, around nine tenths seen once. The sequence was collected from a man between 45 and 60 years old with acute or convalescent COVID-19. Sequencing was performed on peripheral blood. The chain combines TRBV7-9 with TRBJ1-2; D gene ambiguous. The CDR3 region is CASSLGGDYGYTF. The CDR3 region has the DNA TGTGCCAGCAGCTTAGGGGGAGACTATGGCTACACCTTC.